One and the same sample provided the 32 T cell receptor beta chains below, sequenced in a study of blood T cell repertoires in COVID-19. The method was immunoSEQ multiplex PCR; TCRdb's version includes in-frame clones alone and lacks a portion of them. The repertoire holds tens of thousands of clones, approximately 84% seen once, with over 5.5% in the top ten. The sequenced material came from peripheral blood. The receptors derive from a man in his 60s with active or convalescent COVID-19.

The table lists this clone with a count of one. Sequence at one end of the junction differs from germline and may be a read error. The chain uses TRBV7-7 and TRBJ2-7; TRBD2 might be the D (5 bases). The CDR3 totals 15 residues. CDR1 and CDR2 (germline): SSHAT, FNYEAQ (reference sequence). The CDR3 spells CASSLSDLRGDEQYF. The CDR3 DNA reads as TGTGCTAGCAGCTTGTCCGACTTACGGGGAGACGAGCAGTACTTC.

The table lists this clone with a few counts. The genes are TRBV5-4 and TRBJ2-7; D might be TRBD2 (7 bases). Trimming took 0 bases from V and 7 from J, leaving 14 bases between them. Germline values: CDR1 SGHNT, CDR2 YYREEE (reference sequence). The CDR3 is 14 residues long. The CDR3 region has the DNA TGTGCCAGCAGCTTGGAGGGGGGGAATCGAGAGCAGTACTTC. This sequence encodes CASSLEGGNREQYF.

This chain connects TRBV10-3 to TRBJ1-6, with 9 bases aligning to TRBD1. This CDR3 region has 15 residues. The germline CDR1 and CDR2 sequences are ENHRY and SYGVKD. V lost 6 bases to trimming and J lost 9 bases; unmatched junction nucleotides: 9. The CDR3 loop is CAIRGGTGKFSPLHF. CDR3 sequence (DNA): TGTGCCATCAGGGGCGGGACAGGGAAATTTTCACCCCTCCACTTT.

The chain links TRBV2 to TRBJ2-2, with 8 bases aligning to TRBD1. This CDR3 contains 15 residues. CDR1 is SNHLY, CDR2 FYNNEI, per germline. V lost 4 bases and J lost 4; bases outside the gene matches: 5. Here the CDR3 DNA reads TGTGCCAGCAGTGGGACAGGGAGTGGCACCGGGGAGCTGTTTTTT. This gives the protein CASSGTGSGTGELFF.

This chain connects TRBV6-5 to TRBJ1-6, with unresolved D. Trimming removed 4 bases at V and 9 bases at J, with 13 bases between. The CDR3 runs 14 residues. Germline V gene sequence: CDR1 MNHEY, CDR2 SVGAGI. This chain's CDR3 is CASSLSGVSSPLHF. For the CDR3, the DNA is TGTGCCAGCAGTTTGTCGGGTGTTAGTTCACCCCTCCACTTT.

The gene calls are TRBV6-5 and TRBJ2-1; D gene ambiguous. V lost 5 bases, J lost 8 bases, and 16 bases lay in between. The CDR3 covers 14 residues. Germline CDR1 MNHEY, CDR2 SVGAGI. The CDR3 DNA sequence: TGTGCCAGCAGTCCGGCAGGTTCTATCTATGAGCAGTTCTTC. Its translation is CASSPAGSIYEQFF.

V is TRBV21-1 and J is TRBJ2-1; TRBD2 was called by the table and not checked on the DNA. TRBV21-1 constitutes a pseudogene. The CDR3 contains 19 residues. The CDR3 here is CASRRKGLAGGYSYNEQFF. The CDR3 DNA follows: TGTGCCAGCAGGCGAAAGGGGCTAGCGGGGGGGTACTCCTACAATGAGCAGTTCTTC.

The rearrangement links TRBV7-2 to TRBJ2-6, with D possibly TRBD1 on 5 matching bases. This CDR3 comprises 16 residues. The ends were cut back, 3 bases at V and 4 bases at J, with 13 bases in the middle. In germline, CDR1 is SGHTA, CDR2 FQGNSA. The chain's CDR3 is CASSFQGPGGANVLTF. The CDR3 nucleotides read TGTGCCAGCAGCTTTCAGGGCCCGGGCGGGGCCAACGTCCTGACTTTC.

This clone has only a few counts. The CDR3 sequence is CASSSPTGKNSYTF. The CDR3 bases are TGTGCCAGCAGTTCCCCGACAGGGAAGAATAGCTACACCTTC. V and J are TRBV6-6 and TRBJ1-2; 7 bases map to TRBD1. Germline lookup yields CDR1 MNHNY and CDR2 SVGAGI (reference sequence). The CDR3 is 14 amino acids. With V trimmed by 4 bases and J by 9 bases, 11 bases remained unmatched.

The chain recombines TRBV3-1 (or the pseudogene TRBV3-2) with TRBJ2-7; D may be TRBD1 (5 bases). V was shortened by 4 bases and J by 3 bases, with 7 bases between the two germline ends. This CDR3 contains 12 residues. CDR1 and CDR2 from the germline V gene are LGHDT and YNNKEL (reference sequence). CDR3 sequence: CASSPTGYEQYF. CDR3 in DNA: TGTGCCAGCAGCCCCACAGGCTACGAGCAGTACTTC.

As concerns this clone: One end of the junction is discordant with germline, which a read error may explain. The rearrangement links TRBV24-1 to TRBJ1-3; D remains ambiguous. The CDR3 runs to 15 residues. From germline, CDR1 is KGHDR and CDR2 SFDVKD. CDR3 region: CTTLVGPSYGNTIYF. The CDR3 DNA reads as TGTACCACCCTTGTTGGGCCTTCTTACGGAAACACCATATATTTT.

The CDR3 DNA follows: TGTGCCAGCAGCCCAGGACAGGGACCGAACACTGAAGCTTTCTTT. Protein: CASSPGQGPNTEAFF. The chain combines TRBV4-2 with TRBJ1-1; 8 nucleotides match TRBD1. Trimming took 4 bases from V and 1 from J; bases not matched to a gene: 5. This CDR3 comprises 15 residues. Germline V gene data show CDR1 as LGHNA and CDR2 as YNFKEQ.

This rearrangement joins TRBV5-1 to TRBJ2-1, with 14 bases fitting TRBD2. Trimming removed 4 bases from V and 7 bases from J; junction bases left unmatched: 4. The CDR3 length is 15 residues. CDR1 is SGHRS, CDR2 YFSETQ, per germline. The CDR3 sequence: CASSQGLAGVNEQFF. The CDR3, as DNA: TGCGCCAGCAGCCAGGGACTAGCGGGGGTTAATGAGCAGTTCTTC.

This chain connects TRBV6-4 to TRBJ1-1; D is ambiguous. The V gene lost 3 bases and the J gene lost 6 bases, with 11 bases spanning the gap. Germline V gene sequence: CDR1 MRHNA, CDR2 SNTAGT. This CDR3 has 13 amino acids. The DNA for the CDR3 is TGTGCCAGCAGTGATGCGGGGAGCGCTGAAGCTTTCTTT. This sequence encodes CASSDAGSAEAFF.

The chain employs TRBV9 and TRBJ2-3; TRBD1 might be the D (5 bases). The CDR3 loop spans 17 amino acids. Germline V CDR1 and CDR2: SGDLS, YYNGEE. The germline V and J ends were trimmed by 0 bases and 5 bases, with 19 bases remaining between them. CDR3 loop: CASSVAGMGHTLDTQYF. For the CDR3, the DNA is TGTGCCAGCAGCGTAGCTGGAATGGGGCACACACTAGATACGCAGTATTTT.

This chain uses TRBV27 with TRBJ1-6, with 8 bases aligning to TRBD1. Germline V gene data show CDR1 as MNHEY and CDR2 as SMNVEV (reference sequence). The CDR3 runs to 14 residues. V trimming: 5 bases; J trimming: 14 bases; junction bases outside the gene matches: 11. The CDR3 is CASSPQGALGTLHF. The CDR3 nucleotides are TGTGCCAGCAGTCCGCAGGGGGCCCTCGGCACCCTCCACTTT.

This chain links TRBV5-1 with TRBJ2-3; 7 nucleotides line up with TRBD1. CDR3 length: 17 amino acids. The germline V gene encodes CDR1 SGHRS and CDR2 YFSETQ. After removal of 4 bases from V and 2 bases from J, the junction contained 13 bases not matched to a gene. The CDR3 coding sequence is TGCGCCAGCAGCGGGGGACAGTTGACGAGGAACACAGATACGCAGTATTTT. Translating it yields CASSGGQLTRNTDTQYF.

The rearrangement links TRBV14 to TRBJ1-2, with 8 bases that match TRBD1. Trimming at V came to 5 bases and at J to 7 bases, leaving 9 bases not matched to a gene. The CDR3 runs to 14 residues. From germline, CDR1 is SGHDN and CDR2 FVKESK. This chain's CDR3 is CASSFDRGFSGYTF. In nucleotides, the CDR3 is TGTGCCAGCAGCTTTGACAGGGGATTTTCTGGCTACACCTTC.

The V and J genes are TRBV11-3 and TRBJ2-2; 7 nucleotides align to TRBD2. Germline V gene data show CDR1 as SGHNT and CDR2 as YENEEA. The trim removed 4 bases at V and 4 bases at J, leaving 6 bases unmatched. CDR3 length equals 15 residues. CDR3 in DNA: TGTGCCAGCAGCTCTGCGGGGGAGGGCACCGGGGAGCTGTTTTTT. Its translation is CASSSAGEGTGELFF.

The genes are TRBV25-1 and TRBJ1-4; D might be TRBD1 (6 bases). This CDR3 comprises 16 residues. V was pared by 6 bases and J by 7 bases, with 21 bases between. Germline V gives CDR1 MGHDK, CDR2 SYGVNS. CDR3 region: CASRGAGWEGSEKLFF. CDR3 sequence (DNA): TGTGCCAGCAGGGGGGCAGGGTGGGAAGGGAGTGAAAAACTGTTTTTT. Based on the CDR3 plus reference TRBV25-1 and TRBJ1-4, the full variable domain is EADIYQTPRYLVIGTGKKITLECSQTMGHDKMYWYQQDPGMELHLIHYSYGVNSTEKGDLSSESTVSRIRTEHFPLTLESARPSHTSQYLCASRGAGWEGSEKLFFGSGTQLSVL.

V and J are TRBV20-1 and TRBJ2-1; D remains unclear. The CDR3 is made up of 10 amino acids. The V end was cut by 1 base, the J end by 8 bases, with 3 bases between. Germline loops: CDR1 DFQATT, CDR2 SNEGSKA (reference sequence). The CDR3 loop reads CSARADEQFF. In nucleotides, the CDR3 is TGCAGTGCTAGAGCGGATGAGCAGTTCTTC.

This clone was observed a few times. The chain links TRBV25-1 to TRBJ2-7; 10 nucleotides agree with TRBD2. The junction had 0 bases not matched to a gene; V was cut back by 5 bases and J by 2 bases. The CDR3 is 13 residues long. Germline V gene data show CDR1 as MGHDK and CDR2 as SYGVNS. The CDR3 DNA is TGTGCCAGCAGTAGCGGGGGGGCCTACGAGCAGTACTTC. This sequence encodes CASSSGGAYEQYF.

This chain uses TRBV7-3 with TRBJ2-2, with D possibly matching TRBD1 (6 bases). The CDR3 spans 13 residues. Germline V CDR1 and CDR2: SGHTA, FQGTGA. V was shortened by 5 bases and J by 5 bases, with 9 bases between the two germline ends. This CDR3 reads CASSPRGTGELFF. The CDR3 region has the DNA TGTGCCAGCAGCCCCAGGGGTACCGGGGAGCTGTTTTTT.

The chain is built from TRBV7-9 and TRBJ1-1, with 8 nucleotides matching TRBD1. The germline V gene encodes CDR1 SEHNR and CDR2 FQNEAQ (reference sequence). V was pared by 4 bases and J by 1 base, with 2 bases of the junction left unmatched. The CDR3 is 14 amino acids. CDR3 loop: CASSSTGGNTEAFF. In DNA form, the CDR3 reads TGTGCCAGCAGCTCCACAGGGGGGAACACTGAAGCTTTCTTT.

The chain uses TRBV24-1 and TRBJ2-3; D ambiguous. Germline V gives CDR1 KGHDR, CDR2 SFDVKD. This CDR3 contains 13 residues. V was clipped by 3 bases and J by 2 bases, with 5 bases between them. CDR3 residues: CATSDGPTDTQYF. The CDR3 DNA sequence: TGTGCCACCAGTGATGGCCCCACAGATACGCAGTATTTT.

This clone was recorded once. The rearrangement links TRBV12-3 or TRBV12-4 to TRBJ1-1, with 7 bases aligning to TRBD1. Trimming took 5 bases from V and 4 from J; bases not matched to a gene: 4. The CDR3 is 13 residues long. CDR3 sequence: CASSTGASTEAFF. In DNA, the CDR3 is TGTGCCAGCAGTACAGGGGCGAGCACTGAAGCTTTCTTT.

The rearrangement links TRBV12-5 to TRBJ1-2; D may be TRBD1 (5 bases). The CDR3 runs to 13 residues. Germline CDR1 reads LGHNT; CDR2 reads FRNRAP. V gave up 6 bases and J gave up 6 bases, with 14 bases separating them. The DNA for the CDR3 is TGTGCTAGTGGCCCAACAGGAGGGAATGGCTACACCTTC. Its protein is CASGPTGGNGYTF.

CDR3 nucleotide sequence: TGCGCCAGCAGCCAAGGGACAGGGCGTTACACCATATATTTT. The encoded protein is CASSQGTGRYTIYF. The chain recombines TRBV4-3 with TRBJ1-3, with 8 bases matching TRBD1. With V trimmed by 1 base and J by 8 bases, 4 bases remained unmatched. The CDR3 totals 14 residues. Germline V CDR1 and CDR2: LGHNA, YSLEER.

The CDR3 region has the DNA TGTGCCAGCACCATAGGCCCGGGTGAAAAACTGTTTTTT. Its protein is CASTIGPGEKLFF. The chain carries TRBV7-2 and TRBJ1-4; D not resolved. V was trimmed by 7 bases and J by 7 bases, leaving 13 bases between them. The CDR3 sequence is 13 residues long. Germline-derived CDR1 and CDR2 are SGHTA and FQGNSA.

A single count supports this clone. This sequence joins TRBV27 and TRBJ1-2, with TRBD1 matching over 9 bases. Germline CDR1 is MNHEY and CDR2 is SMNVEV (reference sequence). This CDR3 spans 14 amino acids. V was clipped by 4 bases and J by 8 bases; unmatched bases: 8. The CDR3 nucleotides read TGTGCCAGCAGTTCGCCGGGACAGGGAGGAGGCTACACCTTC. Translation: CASSSPGQGGGYTF.

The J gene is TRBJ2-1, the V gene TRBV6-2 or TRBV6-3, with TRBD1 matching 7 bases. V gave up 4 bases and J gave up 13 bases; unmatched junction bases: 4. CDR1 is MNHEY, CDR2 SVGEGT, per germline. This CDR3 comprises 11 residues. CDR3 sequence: CASSFRDSQFF. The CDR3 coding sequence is TGTGCCAGCAGTTTCCGGGACAGTCAGTTCTTC.

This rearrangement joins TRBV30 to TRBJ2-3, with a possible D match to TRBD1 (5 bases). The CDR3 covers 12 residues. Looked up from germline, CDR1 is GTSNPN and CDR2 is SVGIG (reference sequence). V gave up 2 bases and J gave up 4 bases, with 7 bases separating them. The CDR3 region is CAWSQGADTQYF. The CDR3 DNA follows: TGTGCCTGGAGTCAGGGTGCAGATACGCAGTATTTT.